Shown below are 23 T cell receptor beta chains from a single sample sequenced in a study of blood T cell repertoires in COVID-19. The repertoire was sequenced with immunoSEQ multiplex PCR; TCRdb's copy has only in-frame clones and lacks some. The data show roughly 35,000 clones, with 80% to 90% seen just once and roughly 18% held by the top ten. The specimen was peripheral blood. These receptors were taken from an older man with acute or convalescent COVID-19.

The chain joins TRBV24-1 to TRBJ2-7, with D possibly TRBD1 on 6 matching bases. Germline-derived CDR1 and CDR2 are KGHDR and SFDVKD. Between the trimmed V and J ends, which lost 3 bases and 7 bases, there was a span of 15 bases. The CDR3 sequence is 14 residues long. The CDR3 loop is CATSDPHRAEEQYF. CDR3 bases: TGTGCCACCAGTGATCCACACAGGGCAGAAGAGCAGTACTTC.

This clone was detected a few times. The gene calls are TRBV9 and TRBJ2-7; 7 nucleotides align to TRBD2. The CDR3 contains 14 residues. The V segment lost 0 bases and the J segment 4 bases; nucleotides outside the gene matches: 4. Germline V gene data show CDR1 as SGDLS and CDR2 as YYNGEE. The CDR3 sequence: CASSVGGRSYEQYF. CDR3 bases: TGTGCCAGCAGCGTAGGCGGGAGATCGTACGAGCAGTACTTC.

CDR3 in amino acids: CASSFTAGEETQYF. In nucleotides, the CDR3 is TGTGCCAGCAGCTTTACGGCGGGCGAAGAGACCCAGTACTTC. V is TRBV11-2 and J is TRBJ2-5, with a tentative D call TRBD2 (5 bases). The V end lost 3 bases, the J end lost 3 bases, and 11 bases lay between the germline ends. The CDR3 has 14 amino acids. CDR1 and CDR2 (germline): SGHAT, FQNNGV.

The chain uses TRBV5-1 and TRBJ2-2; 9 bases are shared with TRBD1. V dropped 2 bases and J dropped 4; count of bases not matched to a gene: 3. Germline V gene data show CDR1 as SGHRS and CDR2 as YFSETQ. The length of the CDR3 is 15 residues. The CDR3 reads CASSLGTGLTGELFF. DNA of the CDR3: TGCGCCAGCAGCTTAGGGACAGGGCTCACCGGGGAGCTGTTTTTT.

The chain joins TRBV25-1 to TRBJ2-5; the D gene is possibly TRBD2 (7 bases). Germline CDR1 and CDR2: MGHDK and SYGVNS. The V and J ends lost 3 bases and 5 bases respectively, with 16 bases between them. This CDR3 has 15 amino acids. The CDR3 sequence is CASSDPRGGGETQYF. The CDR3 nucleotides read TGTGCCAGCAGTGACCCGAGGGGGGGCGGGGAGACCCAGTACTTC.

This sequence joins TRBV2 and TRBJ2-3; 10 bases are shared with TRBD2. The CDR3 covers 17 residues. The V gene's germline CDR1 is SNHLY and CDR2 FYNNEI. V lost 7 bases, J lost 0 bases, and 10 bases stayed unmatched. The CDR3 here is CASIAGGATGSTDTQYF. The DNA for the CDR3 is TGTGCCAGCATAGCGGGAGGAGCTACCGGTAGCACAGATACGCAGTATTTT.

The gene calls are TRBV10-3 and TRBJ1-4; D remains unclear. Germline V CDR1 and CDR2: ENHRY, SYGVKD. V shed 0 bases and J shed 8 bases, with 7 bases lying between them. This CDR3 spans 13 amino acids. This CDR3 reads CAISESSLEKLFF. The DNA for the CDR3 is TGTGCCATCAGTGAGTCGAGTTTGGAAAAACTGTTTTTT.

The gene calls are TRBV7-2 and TRBJ2-1; D gene uncertain. Trimming stripped 2 bases from V and 4 bases from J, with 12 bases between. Germline lookup yields CDR1 SGHTA and CDR2 FQGNSA. This CDR3 has 15 amino acids. CDR3 sequence reads: CASSLFSNPYNEQFF. As DNA, the CDR3 is TGTGCCAGCAGCTTATTTTCAAATCCATACAATGAGCAGTTCTTC.

The V and J genes are TRBV5-1 and TRBJ1-2, with a weak D call TRBD1 (5 bases). Germline CDR1 reads SGHRS; CDR2 reads YFSETQ. The length of the CDR3 is 15 residues. V was shortened by 3 bases and J by 4 bases, with 16 bases between the two germline ends. The CDR3 spells CASSSLLGVSYGYTF. CDR3 DNA: TGCGCCAGCAGCTCCCTGCTAGGGGTGAGCTATGGCTACACCTTC.

The chain has TRBV4-3 and TRBJ2-1; 7 bases fit TRBD2. The CDR3 runs 16 residues. V lost 0 bases and J lost 2; bases outside the gene matches: 4. Germline V gene lookup returns CDR1 LGHNA and CDR2 YSLEER. CDR3 coding DNA: TGCGCCAGCAGCCAAGATGGGGGAGGGGCCTACAATGAGCAGTTCTTC. It encodes CASSQDGGGAYNEQFF.

The rearrangement links TRBV11-2 to TRBJ1-1, with D unclear. The germline gives CDR1 SGHAT, CDR2 FQNNGV. Trimming shortened V by 2 bases and J by 3 bases, and 7 bases separated the two germline ends. The CDR3 sequence is 13 residues long. CDR3 sequence: CASSLSVYTEAFF. The CDR3 DNA reads as TGTGCCAGCAGCTTATCGGTCTACACTGAAGCTTTCTTT.

The J gene is TRBJ2-1, the V gene TRBV27; 7 bases line up with TRBD1. Germline V gene data show CDR1 as MNHEY and CDR2 as SMNVEV (reference sequence). The CDR3 is 15 amino acids. With V trimmed by 1 base and J by 7 bases, 7 bases remained unmatched. The CDR3 protein is CASSLFSLQGNEQFF. DNA of the CDR3: TGTGCCAGCAGTTTATTCTCCTTACAGGGGAATGAGCAGTTCTTC.

The rearrangement uses TRBV5-4 and TRBJ2-1; D gene uncertain. The germline gives CDR1 SGHNT, CDR2 YYREEE (reference sequence). CDR3 length equals 13 residues. Trimming took off 1 base at V and 7 bases at J, with 9 bases between the two ends. The CDR3 is CASSLSVENEQFF. In nucleotides, the CDR3 is TGTGCCAGCAGCTTGTCGGTCGAGAATGAGCAGTTCTTC.

This chain links TRBV7-2 with TRBJ2-1, with 7 bases matching TRBD1. Germline lookup yields CDR1 SGHTA and CDR2 FQGNSA. V lost 2 bases, J lost 11 bases, and 6 bases stayed unmatched. This CDR3 contains 13 residues. The CDR3 DNA is TGTGCCAGCAGCTTATGGGTGACAGGGAAGCAGTTCTTC. Translation gives CASSLWVTGKQFF.

The V gene is TRBV2, the J gene TRBJ2-7; 8 nucleotides line up with TRBD2. CDR3 length equals 13 residues. CDR1 and CDR2 (germline): SNHLY, FYNNEI. V gave up 8 bases and J gave up 6 bases; unmatched junction bases: 9. The CDR3 spells CASGAGALLEQYF. CDR3 in DNA: TGTGCCAGCGGAGCGGGAGCGCTTCTCGAGCAGTACTTC.

The V and J genes are TRBV10-3 and TRBJ2-7; possible D gene TRBD2, 6 bases. V lost 6 bases and J 2 bases, leaving 20 bases between the germline ends. Germline values: CDR1 ENHRY, CDR2 SYGVKD. The CDR3 runs 16 residues. DNA of the CDR3: TGTGCCATCAGCCTCTCTACAGCGGGTGATACCTACGAGCAGTACTTC. Its protein is CAISLSTAGDTYEQYF.

This clone is a singleton in its sample. The chain has TRBV28 and TRBJ1-6; 10 bases map to TRBD1. From germline, CDR1 is MDHEN and CDR2 SYDVKM. Germline trimming cut 6 bases from V and 7 bases from J; bases unmatched to any gene: 15. This CDR3 region has 18 residues. CDR3 DNA sequence: TGTGCCAGCAGCCTAAAACCGGGACAGGGGATCCAAAATTCACCCCTCCACTTT. Protein sequence: CASSLKPGQGIQNSPLHF.

This sequence joins TRBV4-2 and TRBJ1-1; unclear D gene. The V and J ends lost 6 bases and 2 bases respectively, with 16 bases between them. Germline V gene lookup returns CDR1 LGHNA and CDR2 YNFKEQ. This CDR3 spans 15 amino acids. For the CDR3, the DNA is TGTGCCAGCAGACCTCAATCGTACAGTAACACTGAAGCTTTCTTT. Translated, it gives CASRPQSYSNTEAFF.

This chain joins TRBV18 and TRBJ2-5; a weak D match, TRBD2 (5 bases). The CDR3 runs to 12 residues. V shed 4 bases and J shed 5 bases, with 8 bases lying between them. CDR1 and CDR2 (germline): KGHSH, LQKENI. CDR3 protein: CASSLDFETQYF. The CDR3 region has the DNA TGTGCCAGCTCACTGGACTTCGAGACCCAGTACTTC. Together with reference TRBV18 and TRBJ2-5, the CDR3 gives the full variable domain: NAGVMQNPRHLVRRRGQEARLRCSPMKGHSHVYWYRQLPEEGLKFMVYLQKENIIDESGMPKERFSAEFPKEGPSILRIQQVVRGDSAAYFCASSLDFETQYFGPGTRLLVL.

The chain links TRBV19 to TRBJ1-5, with D uncertain. Germline CDR1 and CDR2: LNHDA and SQIVND (reference sequence). With 4 bases removed from V and 7 bases from J, the gap between germline ends came to 14 bases. The CDR3 is 14 residues long. CDR3 in DNA: TGTGCCAGTAGTAGCCGGGGTATGGGACAGCCCCAGCATTTT. It translates to CASSSRGMGQPQHF.

This sequence joins TRBV29-1 and TRBJ1-1; D call uncertain. V shed 1 base and J shed 6 bases, with 15 bases lying between them. Germline CDR1 is SQVTM and CDR2 is ANQGSEA. The CDR3 length is 14 residues. CDR3 nucleotide sequence: TGCAGCGTTGAAGTAAGAGGTGGATTCGCTGAAGCTTTCTTT. It yields the protein CSVEVRGGFAEAFF.

CDR3 loop: CASSSDQQETQYF. CDR3 coding DNA: TGTGCCAGCAGCTCAGACCAGCAAGAGACCCAGTACTTC. This chain joins TRBV11-3 and TRBJ2-5; no firm D call. CDR3 length: 13 amino acids. V lost 4 bases to trimming and J lost 2 bases, with 8 bases between them. Germline lookup yields CDR1 SGHNT and CDR2 YENEEA.

The V gene is TRBV5-4, the J gene TRBJ2-5; the match to TRBD2 covers 7 bases. The CDR3 is 14 amino acids. Germline V lookup: CDR1 SGHNT, CDR2 YYREEE (reference sequence). With V trimmed by 6 bases and J by 3 bases, 8 bases remained unmatched. The CDR3 region is CASKSGLAEETQYF. The DNA for the CDR3 is TGTGCCAGCAAATCAGGCCTAGCGGAAGAGACCCAGTACTTC.